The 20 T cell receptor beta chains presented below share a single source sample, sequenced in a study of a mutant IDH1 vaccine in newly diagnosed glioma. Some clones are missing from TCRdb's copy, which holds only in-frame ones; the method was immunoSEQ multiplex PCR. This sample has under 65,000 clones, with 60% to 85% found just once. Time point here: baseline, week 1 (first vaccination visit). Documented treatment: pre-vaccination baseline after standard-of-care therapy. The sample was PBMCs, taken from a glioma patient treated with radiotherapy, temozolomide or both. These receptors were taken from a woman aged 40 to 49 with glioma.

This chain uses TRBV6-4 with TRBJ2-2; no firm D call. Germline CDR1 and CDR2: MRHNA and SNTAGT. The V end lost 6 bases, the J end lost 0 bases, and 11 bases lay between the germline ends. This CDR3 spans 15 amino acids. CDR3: CASRAESTNTGELFF. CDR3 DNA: TGTGCCAGCAGAGCCGAGAGTACGAACACCGGGGAGCTGTTTTTT.

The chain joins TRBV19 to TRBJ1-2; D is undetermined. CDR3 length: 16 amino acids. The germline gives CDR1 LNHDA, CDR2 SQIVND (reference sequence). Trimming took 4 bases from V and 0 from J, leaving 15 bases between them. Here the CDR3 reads CASSSPRRDSNYGYTF. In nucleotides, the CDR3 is TGTGCCAGTAGTAGTCCTCGGAGAGACTCTAACTATGGCTACACCTTC.

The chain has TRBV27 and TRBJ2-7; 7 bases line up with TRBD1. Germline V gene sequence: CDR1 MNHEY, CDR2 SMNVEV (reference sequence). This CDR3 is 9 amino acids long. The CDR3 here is CASNQDRAV. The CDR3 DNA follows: TGTGCCAGCAACCAAGACAGGGCCGTC.

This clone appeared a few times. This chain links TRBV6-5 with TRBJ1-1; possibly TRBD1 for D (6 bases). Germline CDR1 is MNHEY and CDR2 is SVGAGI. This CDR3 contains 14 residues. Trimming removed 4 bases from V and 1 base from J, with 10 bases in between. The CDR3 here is CASSSPGQNTEAFF. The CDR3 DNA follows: TGTGCCAGCAGTTCCCCGGGACAGAACACTGAAGCTTTCTTT.

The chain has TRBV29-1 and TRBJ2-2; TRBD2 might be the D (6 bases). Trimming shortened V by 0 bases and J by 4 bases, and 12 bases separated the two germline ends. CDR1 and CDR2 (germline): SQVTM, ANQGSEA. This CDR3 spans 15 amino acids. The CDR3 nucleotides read TGCAGCGTTGAAGAAGTAGGCGGGGTCACCGGGGAGCTGTTTTTT. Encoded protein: CSVEEVGGVTGELFF.

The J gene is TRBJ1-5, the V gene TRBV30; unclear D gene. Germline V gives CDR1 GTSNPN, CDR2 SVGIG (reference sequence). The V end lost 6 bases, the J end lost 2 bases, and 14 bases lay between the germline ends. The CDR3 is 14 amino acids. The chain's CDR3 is CACQGSGGNQPQHF. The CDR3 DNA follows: TGTGCCTGTCAAGGTAGCGGGGGCAATCAGCCCCAGCATTTT.

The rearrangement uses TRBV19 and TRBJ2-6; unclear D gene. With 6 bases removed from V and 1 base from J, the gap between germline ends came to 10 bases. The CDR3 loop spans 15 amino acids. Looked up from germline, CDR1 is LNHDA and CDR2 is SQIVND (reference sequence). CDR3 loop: CASSPLVSGANVLTF. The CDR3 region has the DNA TGTGCCAGTAGCCCCTTAGTTTCTGGGGCCAACGTCCTGACTTTC. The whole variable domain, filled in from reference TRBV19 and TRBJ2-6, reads DGGITQSPKYLFRKEGQNVTLSCEQNLNHDAMYWYRQDPGQGLRLIYYSQIVNDFQKGDIAEGYSVSREKKESFPLTVTSAQKNPTAFYLCASSPLVSGANVLTFGAGSRLTVL.

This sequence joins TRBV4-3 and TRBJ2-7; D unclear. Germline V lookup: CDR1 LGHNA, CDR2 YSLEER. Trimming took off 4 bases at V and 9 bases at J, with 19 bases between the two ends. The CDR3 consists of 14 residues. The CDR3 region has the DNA TGCGCCAGCAGCCTCACTTCAGAAGCTACCGGGCAGTACTTC. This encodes CASSLTSEATGQYF.

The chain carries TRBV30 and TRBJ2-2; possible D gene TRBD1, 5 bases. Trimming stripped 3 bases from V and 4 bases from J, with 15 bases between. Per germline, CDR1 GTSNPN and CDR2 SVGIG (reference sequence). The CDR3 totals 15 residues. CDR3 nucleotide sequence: TGTGCCTGGAGCGATCAGGGATTGGGCACCGGGGAGCTGTTTTTT. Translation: CAWSDQGLGTGELFF.

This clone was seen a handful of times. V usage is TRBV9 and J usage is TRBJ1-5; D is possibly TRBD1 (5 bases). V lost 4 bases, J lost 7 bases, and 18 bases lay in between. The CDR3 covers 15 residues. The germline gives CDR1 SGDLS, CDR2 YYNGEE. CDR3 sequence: CASSPGGRGPQPQHF. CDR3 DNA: TGTGCCAGCAGCCCCGGAGGGAGGGGCCCCCAGCCCCAGCATTTT.

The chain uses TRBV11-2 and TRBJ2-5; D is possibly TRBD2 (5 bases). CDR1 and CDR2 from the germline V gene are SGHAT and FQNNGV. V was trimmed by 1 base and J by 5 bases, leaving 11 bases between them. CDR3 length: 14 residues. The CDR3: CASSLGGPSETQYF. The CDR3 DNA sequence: TGTGCCAGCAGCTTAGGAGGGCCCAGCGAGACCCAGTACTTC.

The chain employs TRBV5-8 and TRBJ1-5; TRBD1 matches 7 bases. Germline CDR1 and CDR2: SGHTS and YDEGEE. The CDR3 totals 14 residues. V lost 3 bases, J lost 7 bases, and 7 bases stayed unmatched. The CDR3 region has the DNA TGTGCCAGCAGCTCGAGACAGGGAAGACAGCCCCAGCATTTT. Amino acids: CASSSRQGRQPQHF.

The CDR3 reads CASGLGGTEAFF. CDR3 nucleotides: TGTGCCAGCGGCCTGGGGGGGACTGAAGCTTTCTTT. The J gene is TRBJ1-1, the V gene TRBV5-8, with D perhaps matching TRBD1 (5 bases). Trimming took off 7 bases at V and 5 bases at J, with 12 bases between the two ends. The CDR3 loop spans 12 amino acids. Germline V gives CDR1 SGHTS, CDR2 YDEGEE. Full variable domain (missing parts from reference TRBV5-8 and TRBJ1-1): EAGVTQSPTHLIKTRGQQATLRCSPISGHTSVYWYQQALGLGLQFLLWYDEGEERNRGNFPPRFSGRQFPNYSSELNVNALELEDSALYLCASGLGGTEAFFGQGTRLTVV.

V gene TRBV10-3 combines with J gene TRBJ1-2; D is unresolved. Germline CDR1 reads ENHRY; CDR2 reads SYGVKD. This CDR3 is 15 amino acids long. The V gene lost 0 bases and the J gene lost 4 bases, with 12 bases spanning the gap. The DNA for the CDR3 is TGTGCCATCAGTGAGTCCGGTCTCTTCGGCTATGGCTACACCTTC. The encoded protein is CAISESGLFGYGYTF.

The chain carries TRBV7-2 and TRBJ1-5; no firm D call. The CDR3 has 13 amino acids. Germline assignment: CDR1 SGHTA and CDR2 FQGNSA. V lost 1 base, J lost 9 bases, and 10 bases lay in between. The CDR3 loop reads CASSLERTRPQHF. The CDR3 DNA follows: TGTGCCAGCAGCTTAGAACGTACTCGGCCCCAGCATTTT.

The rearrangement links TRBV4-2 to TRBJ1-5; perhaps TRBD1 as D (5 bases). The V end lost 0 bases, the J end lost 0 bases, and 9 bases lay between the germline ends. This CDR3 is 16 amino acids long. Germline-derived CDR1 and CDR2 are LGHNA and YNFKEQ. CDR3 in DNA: TGTGCCAGCAGCCAAGAGACCGGGGGTAGCAATCAGCCCCAGCATTTT. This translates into CASSQETGGSNQPQHF.

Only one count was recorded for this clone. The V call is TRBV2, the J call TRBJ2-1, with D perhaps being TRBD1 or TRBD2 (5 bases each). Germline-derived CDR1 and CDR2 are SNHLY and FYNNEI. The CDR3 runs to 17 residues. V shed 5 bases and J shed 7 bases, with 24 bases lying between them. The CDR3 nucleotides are TGTGCCAGCAGTATCCGGGGCCTGGCAAGGGGAGTGAATGAGCAGTTCTTC. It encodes CASSIRGLARGVNEQFF.

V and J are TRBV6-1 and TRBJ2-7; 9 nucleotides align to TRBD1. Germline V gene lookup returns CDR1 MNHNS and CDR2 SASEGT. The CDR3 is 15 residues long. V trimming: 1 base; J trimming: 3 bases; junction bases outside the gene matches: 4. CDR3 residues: CASSEDGTGIYEQYF. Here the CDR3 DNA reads TGTGCCAGCAGTGAAGACGGGACAGGGATCTACGAGCAGTACTTC.

The CDR3: CAIKRTASYNEQFF. For the CDR3, the DNA is TGTGCCATTAAAAGGACAGCTTCCTACAATGAGCAGTTCTTC. The gene calls are TRBV19 and TRBJ2-1; weak D call: TRBD1 (6 bases). The CDR3 is 14 residues long. Trimming removed 10 bases from V and 1 base from J, with 14 bases in between. CDR1 LNHDA and CDR2 SQIVND come from the germline V gene (reference sequence).

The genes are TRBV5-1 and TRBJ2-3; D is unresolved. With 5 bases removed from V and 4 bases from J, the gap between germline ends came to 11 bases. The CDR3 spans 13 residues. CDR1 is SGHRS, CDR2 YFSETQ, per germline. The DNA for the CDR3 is TGCGCCAGCAGTTCGATGTATGCAGATACGCAGTATTTT. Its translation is CASSSMYADTQYF.